One sample yielded the 24 T cell receptor beta chains listed below, sequenced in a study of T-cell memory formation after mild COVID-19. TCRdb recomputed calls from the 5' RACE reads with MiXCR, one row per CDR3 protein. The sample lists some 490,000 distinct CDR3 sequences; roughly 20% were seen once. Sequenced: PBMCs or a T cell subset sorted from them (not recorded which). The source of these receptors is an adult woman who had mild COVID-19 (a few samples of this study predate the infection). Cell type and time point are not known.

The chain has TRBV4-2 and TRBJ2-2; 9 nucleotides match TRBD2. V lost 2 bases and J lost 4; bases outside the gene matches: 8. CDR1 is LGHNA and CDR2 is YNFKEQ in the germline V gene. The length of the CDR3 is 17 residues. The DNA of the CDR3 is TGTGCCAGCAGCCAAAATATAGCGGGAGTCAGCACCGGGGAGCTGTTTTTT. Amino acid sequence: CASSQNIAGVSTGELFF.

V gene TRBV9 combines with J gene TRBJ2-3; a weak D match, TRBD2 (5 bases). CDR1 SGDLS and CDR2 YYNGEE come from the germline V gene. V lost 3 bases, J lost 0 bases, and 11 bases lay in between. CDR3 length: 15 amino acids. The CDR3 sequence is CASSAYLASTDTQYF. The CDR3, as DNA: TGTGCCAGCAGCGCCTACCTAGCAAGCACAGATACGCAGTATTTT.

This clonotype was seen repeatedly, ten times or more. The V gene is TRBV11-2, the J gene TRBJ1-6; D is perhaps TRBD1 (5 bases). Trimming pared 3 bases from V and 4 bases from J, leaving 13 bases between. This CDR3 is 16 amino acids long. CDR1 and CDR2 (germline): SGHAT, FQNNGV. The CDR3 DNA follows: TGTGCCAGCAGCTTGAAGACAGCCGCATATAATTCACCCCTCCACTTT. This codes for CASSLKTAAYNSPLHF.

The gene calls are TRBV3-1 and TRBJ1-5; no clear D. The V end was cut by 0 bases, the J end by 4 bases, with 10 bases between. There are 15 residues in the CDR3. The germline gives CDR1 LGHDT, CDR2 YNNKEL (reference sequence). The CDR3 sequence: CASSQDLMANQPQHF. The DNA for the CDR3 is TGTGCCAGCAGCCAAGATCTTATGGCGAATCAGCCCCAGCATTTT.

This clonotype turned up a few times. The chain uses TRBV6-5 and TRBJ1-2; 11 bases line up with TRBD1. The junction had 10 bases not matched to a gene; V was cut back by 6 bases and J by 4 bases. Germline lookup yields CDR1 MNHEY and CDR2 SVGAGI. This CDR3 spans 16 amino acids. DNA of the CDR3: TGTGCCAGCAGCTCTACCGGGACAGGGGGAATCTATGGCTACACCTTC. Its protein product is CASSSTGTGGIYGYTF.

There are a few counts of this clonotype. This chain links TRBV20-1 with TRBJ1-1; D is unclear. Germline CDR1 and CDR2: DFQATT and SNEGSKA (reference sequence). The CDR3 has 11 amino acids. Trimming cost V 8 bases and J 1 base, with 8 bases left between them. The CDR3 nucleotides read TGCAGTCCCCCGGGGAACACTGAAGCTTTCTTT. It translates to CSPPGNTEAFF.

The CDR3 region is CASSLTSGDYEQYF. The CDR3 nucleotides read TGTGCCAGCAGCTTGACTAGCGGGGACTACGAGCAGTACTTC. The chain joins TRBV5-4 to TRBJ2-7, with 10 positions matching TRBD2. This CDR3 region has 14 residues. V shed 1 base, J shed 3 bases, and the junction held 1 base outside the gene matches. The V gene's germline CDR1 is SGHNT and CDR2 YYREEE (reference sequence).

The rearrangement joins TRBV20-1 to TRBJ2-7; 12 bases line up with TRBD2. The length of the CDR3 is 16 residues. With 5 bases clipped from V and 6 bases from J, the junction kept 14 bases outside the gene matches. Per germline, CDR1 DFQATT and CDR2 SNEGSKA (reference sequence). The CDR3 protein is CSASGTSGWRSSEQYF. The CDR3 DNA reads as TGCAGTGCTTCCGGGACTAGCGGGTGGCGGTCAAGCGAGCAGTACTTC.

This rearrangement joins TRBV19 to TRBJ2-7; D gene unclear. Germline lookup yields CDR1 LNHDA and CDR2 SQIVND (reference sequence). This CDR3 contains 14 residues. The V and J ends lost 2 bases and 2 bases respectively, with 10 bases between them. The CDR3 bases are TGTGCCAGTAGTATACCGGGCGTCACCTACGAGCAGTACTTC. Amino acid sequence: CASSIPGVTYEQYF.

The gene calls are TRBV19 and TRBJ1-1, with D unresolved. Germline V gene data show CDR1 as LNHDA and CDR2 as SQIVND (reference sequence). V lost 4 bases to trimming and J lost 3 bases, with 21 bases between them. This CDR3 contains 17 residues. CDR3 protein: CASSTLRGKRVHTEAFF. The CDR3, as DNA: TGTGCCAGTAGTACGCTTCGGGGTAAGAGGGTTCACACTGAAGCTTTCTTT.

The J gene is TRBJ2-3, the V gene TRBV7-2; D remains ambiguous. Germline V lookup: CDR1 SGHTA, CDR2 FQGNSA. Between the trimmed V and J ends, which lost 2 bases and 0 bases, there was a span of 9 bases. This CDR3 has 15 residues. The CDR3 region is CASSLQIESTDTQYF. Written as DNA, the CDR3 is TGTGCCAGCAGCTTACAGATAGAGAGCACAGATACGCAGTATTTT.

This clonotype was counted between two and nine times. This sequence joins TRBV7-2 and TRBJ1-3, with 8 bases lining up with TRBD1. The CDR3 length is 15 residues. Germline CDR1 is SGHTA and CDR2 is FQGNSA. Germline trimming cut 4 bases from V and 2 bases from J; bases unmatched to any gene: 4. The chain's CDR3 is CASSSDRVTGNTIYF. The CDR3 coding sequence is TGTGCCAGCAGCTCGGACAGGGTGACTGGAAACACCATATATTTT.

The CDR3 loop is CASSVKLAEGGSSYNEQFF. The CDR3, as DNA: TGTGCCAGCAGCGTAAAGCTAGCGGAGGGGGGCAGCTCCTACAATGAGCAGTTCTTC. The rearrangement uses TRBV9 and TRBJ2-1, with D possibly TRBD2 on 7 matching bases. The CDR3 consists of 19 residues. Trimming took 1 base from V and 0 from J, leaving 20 bases between them. The germline CDR1 and CDR2 sequences are SGDLS and YYNGEE.

This chain uses TRBV5-6 with TRBJ2-7; D might be TRBD1 or TRBD2, each matching 5 bases. Trimming took off 4 bases at V and 7 bases at J, with 18 bases between the two ends. Germline-derived CDR1 and CDR2 are SGHDT and YYEEEE. The CDR3 loop spans 14 amino acids. The CDR3 loop is CASSTGLSSREQYF. DNA of the CDR3: TGTGCCAGCAGCACAGGACTCTCCTCCAGGGAGCAGTACTTC. Supplemented by reference TRBV5-6 and TRBJ2-7, the full variable domain reads DAGVTQSPTHLIKTRGQQVTLRCSPKSGHDTVSWYQQALGQGPQFIFQYYEEEERQRGNFPDRFSGHQFPNYSSELNVNALLLGDSALYLCASSTGLSSREQYFGPGTRLTVT.

The chain recombines TRBV7-8 with TRBJ2-1; 7 nucleotides match TRBD2. Germline V gene lookup returns CDR1 SGHVS and CDR2 FQNEAQ. This CDR3 region has 16 residues. V trimming: 5 bases; J trimming: 7 bases; junction bases outside the gene matches: 14. The CDR3 here is CASSGGSGLLSNEQFF. In nucleotides, the CDR3 is TGTGCCAGCAGCGGGGGGTCGGGACTACTTTCAAATGAGCAGTTCTTC.

Many counts were recorded for this clonotype. This chain uses TRBV7-9 with TRBJ1-5; D call uncertain. The CDR3 totals 17 residues. Germline assignment: CDR1 SEHNR and CDR2 FQNEAQ (reference sequence). V was clipped by 8 bases and J by 0 bases, with 20 bases between them. Here the CDR3 reads CASAAFGEGISNQPQHF. DNA for the CDR3: TGTGCCAGCGCCGCTTTCGGTGAGGGTATTAGCAATCAGCCCCAGCATTTT.

This clonotype was counted a few times. V is TRBV19 and J is TRBJ2-7, with 8 bases that match TRBD1. The CDR3 sequence is 17 residues long. Germline trimming cut 1 base from V and 1 base from J; bases unmatched to any gene: 9. Germline lookup yields CDR1 LNHDA and CDR2 SQIVND (reference sequence). CDR3 residues: CASSIAPPGTGSYEQYF. As DNA, the CDR3 is TGTGCCAGTAGTATAGCCCCCCCGGGGACAGGATCCTACGAGCAGTACTTC.

This chain uses TRBV11-2 with TRBJ2-1; D might be TRBD1 (5 bases). The ends were cut back, 5 bases at V and 0 bases at J, with 17 bases in the middle. This CDR3 has 17 residues. Germline V lookup: CDR1 SGHAT, CDR2 FQNNGV. CDR3 nucleotides: TGTGCCAGCAGCGCCACTGAGACAGCTCACTCCTACAATGAGCAGTTCTTC. This encodes CASSATETAHSYNEQFF.

The chain recombines TRBV18 with TRBJ1-2, with D possibly TRBD1 on 6 matching bases. Germline V CDR1 and CDR2: KGHSH, LQKENI. With 7 bases removed from V and 2 bases from J, the gap between germline ends came to 14 bases. CDR3 length: 14 residues. The CDR3 here is CASYRDTSNYGYTF. The DNA for the CDR3 is TGTGCCAGCTACCGGGACACCTCGAACTATGGCTACACCTTC.

This chain connects TRBV2 to TRBJ1-4; D call uncertain. The CDR3 is 15 residues long. Germline V lookup: CDR1 SNHLY, CDR2 FYNNEI. Trimming cost V 0 bases and J 0 bases, with 5 bases left between them. The CDR3, as DNA: TGTGCCAGCAGTGAAGCCGGAACAACTAATGAAAAACTGTTTTTT. Translated, it gives CASSEAGTTNEKLFF.

This clonotype was counted a few times. The chain joins TRBV10-3 to TRBJ2-7, with D perhaps TRBD1 or TRBD2 (5 bases each). The germline gives CDR1 ENHRY, CDR2 SYGVKD. This CDR3 region has 14 residues. The V and J ends lost 8 bases and 5 bases respectively, with 19 bases between them. CDR3 nucleotide sequence: TGTGCCATCGGGGCCTCGGGACGGTCTAACGAGCAGTACTTC. This codes for CAIGASGRSNEQYF.

This clonotype was seen more than once but under ten times. The chain combines TRBV6-5 with TRBJ2-5; 7 bases are shared with TRBD1. The CDR3 runs to 13 residues. V shed 5 bases, J shed 3 bases, and the junction held 3 bases outside the gene matches. Germline-derived CDR1 and CDR2 are MNHEY and SVGAGI. CDR3 sequence (DNA): TGTGCCAGCAGTACAGACAGGGAAGAGACCCAGTACTTC. This gives the protein CASSTDREETQYF.

This clonotype came up a few times. CDR3 sequence reads: CASSESPGPGNTIYF. The CDR3, as DNA: TGTGCCAGCAGTGAATCCCCGGGTCCTGGAAACACCATATATTTT. The rearrangement uses TRBV25-1 and TRBJ1-3; D ambiguous. Trimming cost V 1 base and J 2 bases, with 9 bases left between them. CDR3 length: 15 residues. The germline gives CDR1 MGHDK, CDR2 SYGVNS.

The genes are TRBV5-1 and TRBJ2-3; unclear D gene. This CDR3 is built from 13 residues. The germline CDR1 and CDR2 sequences are SGHRS and YFSETQ. The V and J ends lost 4 bases and 3 bases respectively, with 9 bases between them. This CDR3 is CASSDRVTDTQYF. The CDR3 bases are TGCGCCAGCAGCGATAGGGTGACAGATACGCAGTATTTT. The full variable domain, with the rest looked up from reference TRBV5-1 and TRBJ2-3, is KAGVTQTPRYLIKTRGQQVTLSCSPISGHRSVSWYQQTPGQGLQFLFEYFSETQRNKGNFPGRFSGRQFSNSRSEMNVSTLELGDSALYLCASSDRVTDTQYFGPGTRLTVL.